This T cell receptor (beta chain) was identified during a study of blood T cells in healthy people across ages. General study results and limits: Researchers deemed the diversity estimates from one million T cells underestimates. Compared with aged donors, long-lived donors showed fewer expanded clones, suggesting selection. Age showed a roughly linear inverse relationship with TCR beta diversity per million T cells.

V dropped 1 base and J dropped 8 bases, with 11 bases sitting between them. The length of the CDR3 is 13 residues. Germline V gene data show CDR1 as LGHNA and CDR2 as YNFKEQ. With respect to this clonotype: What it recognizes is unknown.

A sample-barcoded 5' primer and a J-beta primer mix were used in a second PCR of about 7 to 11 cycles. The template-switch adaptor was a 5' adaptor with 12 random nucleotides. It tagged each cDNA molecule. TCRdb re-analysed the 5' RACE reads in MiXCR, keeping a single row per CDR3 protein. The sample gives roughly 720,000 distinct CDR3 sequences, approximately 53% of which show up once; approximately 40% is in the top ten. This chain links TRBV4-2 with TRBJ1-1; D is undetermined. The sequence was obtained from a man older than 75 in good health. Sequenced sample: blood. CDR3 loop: CASSQGLFIEAFF. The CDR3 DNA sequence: TGTGCCAGCAGCCAAGGTCTCTTTATAGAAGCTTTCTTT.